This T cell receptor beta chain was observed in a study of chemoradiotherapy in HPV16-positive cancers. Study-wide points: HPV-specific T cells were functionally defined from only a couple of HPV16-positive patients. During treatment, candidate HPV-specific clones and E7-related motifs expanded in tumor. HPV-responsive T-cell expansion during chemoradiotherapy was linked to improved recurrence-free survival in HPV16-positive patients.

TCRdb keeps only in-frame clones here, not all; method: immunoSEQ multiplex PCR. The table records approximately 470 clones, approximately 87% of them present only once. This clone was detected a few times. Antigen: not known. This CDR3 contains 14 residues. Germline V CDR1 and CDR2: MNHEY, SMNVEV (reference sequence). Trimming pared 2 bases from V and 6 bases from J, leaving 12 bases between. This chain joins TRBV27 and TRBJ2-3; D is perhaps TRBD1 or TRBD2 (5 bases each). Sequences were derived from tumor tissue, sampled from a patient who underwent chemoradiotherapy. The receptor's source is a human donor with HPV-associated anogenital cancer. The CDR3 DNA reads TGTGCCAGCAGTTTAGGACCCGGGGCGGATACGCAGTATTTT. Its protein is CASSLGPGADTQYF.